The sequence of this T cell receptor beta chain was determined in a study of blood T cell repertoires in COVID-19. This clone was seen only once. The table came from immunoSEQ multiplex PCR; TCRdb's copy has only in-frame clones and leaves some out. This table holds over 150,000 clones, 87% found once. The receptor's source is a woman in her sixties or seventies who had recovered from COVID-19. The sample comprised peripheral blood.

CDR3 in DNA: TGTGCCACCCATTGGGGACAGGGCAACAATGAGCAGTTCTTC. As protein: CATHWGQGNNEQFF. The rearrangement joins TRBV6-1 to TRBJ2-1, with 9 bases that match TRBD1. The CDR3 loop spans 14 amino acids. Germline trimming cut 10 bases from V and 5 bases from J; bases unmatched to any gene: 9. The germline V gene encodes CDR1 MNHNS and CDR2 SASEGT.